These 9 T cell receptor beta chains were sequenced from one sample in a study of Ad26.COV2.S vaccination and SARS-CoV-2 variants. Noted treatment: around 19 received Ad26.COV2.S at low or high dose, single or two shots; about five received placebo; per-sample allocation not given. Specimen acquisition occurred on day 63 following the initial vaccine or placebo injection. Generated by immunoSEQ multiplex PCR, the TCRdb table keeps only in-frame clones and is missing some. The sample lists some 370,000 clones; roughly 85% were seen once. The sequencing here drew on peripheral blood, taken in a trial of Ad26.COV2.S vaccine versus placebo. These receptors all stem from a person between 18 and 60 years old who received the Ad26.COV2.S COVID-19 vaccine or a placebo.

This clone appeared a few times. The chain employs TRBV29-1 and TRBJ2-2; tentative D call: TRBD2 (5 bases). Germline V gene lookup returns CDR1 SQVTM and CDR2 ANQGSEA. The CDR3 has 12 residues. The V and J ends lost 7 bases and 5 bases respectively, with 11 bases between them. The CDR3: CSGLADTGELFF. In DNA, the CDR3 is TGCAGCGGTCTAGCAGATACCGGGGAGCTGTTTTTT.

This rearrangement joins TRBV6-1 to TRBJ1-5; D is undetermined. V lost 2 bases and J 0 bases, leaving 11 bases between the germline ends. CDR3 length: 16 residues. CDR1 MNHNS and CDR2 SASEGT come from the germline V gene. The CDR3 loop is CASSEQNSDSNQPQHF. In DNA form, the CDR3 reads TGTGCCAGCAGTGAACAAAACTCAGATAGCAATCAGCCCCAGCATTTT.

The sample holds one count of this clone. This rearrangement joins TRBV19 to TRBJ1-2; 8 bases map to TRBD1. The germline V gene encodes CDR1 LNHDA and CDR2 SQIVND (reference sequence). The trim removed 5 bases at V and 5 bases at J, leaving 13 bases unmatched. The CDR3 has 16 residues. CDR3 loop: CASSQSPRGRWYGYTF. DNA of the CDR3: TGTGCCAGTAGTCAAAGTCCCAGGGGGCGGTGGTATGGCTACACCTTC.

CDR3 region: CASSLKQSYEQYF. DNA for the CDR3: TGTGCCAGCAGCTTAAAACAGAGCTACGAGCAGTACTTC. This sequence joins TRBV7-2 and TRBJ2-7; D is undetermined. Trimming removed 2 bases from V and 3 bases from J, with 8 bases in between. The CDR3 runs 13 residues. In germline, CDR1 is SGHTA, CDR2 FQGNSA. The complete variable domain, with remaining parts taken from reference TRBV7-2 and TRBJ2-7, reads GAGVSQSPSNKVTEKGKDVELRCDPISGHTALYWYRQSLGQGLEFLIYFQGNSAPDKSGLPSDRFSAERTGGSVSTLTIQRTQQEDSAVYLCASSLKQSYEQYFGPGTRLTVT.

The V call is TRBV6-1, the J call TRBJ2-1; the D gene is possibly TRBD1 (8 bases). This CDR3 is 16 amino acids long. The germline V and J ends were trimmed by 4 bases and 8 bases, with 21 bases remaining between them. Germline CDR1 reads MNHNS; CDR2 reads SASEGT. The CDR3 DNA sequence: TGTGCCAGCAGTGCCCGACAGGGGAGGGTCTGGGATGAGCAGTTCTTC. This codes for CASSARQGRVWDEQFF.

V is TRBV27 and J is TRBJ2-7, with 8 bases lining up with TRBD1. Germline V gene lookup returns CDR1 MNHEY and CDR2 SMNVEV (reference sequence). CDR3 length equals 13 residues. V was pared by 6 bases and J by 3 bases, with 4 bases of the junction left unmatched. The CDR3 here is CASSWTGIYEQYF. The CDR3 DNA sequence: TGTGCCAGCAGCTGGACAGGGATCTACGAGCAGTACTTC.

This rearrangement joins TRBV5-1 to TRBJ2-1; 10 bases are shared with TRBD2. Germline trimming cut 4 bases from V and 9 bases from J; bases unmatched to any gene: 7. The germline V gene encodes CDR1 SGHRS and CDR2 YFSETQ. The CDR3 loop spans 14 amino acids. The CDR3 loop is CASSLGLALGEQFF. CDR3 nucleotide sequence: TGCGCCAGCAGCCTGGGACTAGCGTTGGGTGAGCAGTTCTTC.

The chain recombines TRBV4-3 with TRBJ2-3, with D possibly being TRBD1 (5 bases). Germline lookup yields CDR1 LGHNA and CDR2 YSLEER. V shed 0 bases and J shed 9 bases, with 13 bases lying between them. The CDR3 is 14 residues long. The CDR3 region is CASSQERHRMTQYF. Here the CDR3 DNA reads TGCGCCAGCAGCCAAGAGCGTCACAGGATGACGCAGTATTTT.

The chain is built from TRBV6-2 or TRBV6-3 and TRBJ2-5; D could derive from TRBD1 or TRBD2 (6 bases each). The germline gives CDR1 MNHEY, CDR2 SVGEGT. CDR3 length: 15 residues. Deletions cut 2 bases from V and 5 bases from J, with 15 bases between. The CDR3, as DNA: TGTGCCAGCAGTTACGGGCCGGGGGCCAGGGAGACCCAGTACTTC. This sequence encodes CASSYGPGARETQYF.